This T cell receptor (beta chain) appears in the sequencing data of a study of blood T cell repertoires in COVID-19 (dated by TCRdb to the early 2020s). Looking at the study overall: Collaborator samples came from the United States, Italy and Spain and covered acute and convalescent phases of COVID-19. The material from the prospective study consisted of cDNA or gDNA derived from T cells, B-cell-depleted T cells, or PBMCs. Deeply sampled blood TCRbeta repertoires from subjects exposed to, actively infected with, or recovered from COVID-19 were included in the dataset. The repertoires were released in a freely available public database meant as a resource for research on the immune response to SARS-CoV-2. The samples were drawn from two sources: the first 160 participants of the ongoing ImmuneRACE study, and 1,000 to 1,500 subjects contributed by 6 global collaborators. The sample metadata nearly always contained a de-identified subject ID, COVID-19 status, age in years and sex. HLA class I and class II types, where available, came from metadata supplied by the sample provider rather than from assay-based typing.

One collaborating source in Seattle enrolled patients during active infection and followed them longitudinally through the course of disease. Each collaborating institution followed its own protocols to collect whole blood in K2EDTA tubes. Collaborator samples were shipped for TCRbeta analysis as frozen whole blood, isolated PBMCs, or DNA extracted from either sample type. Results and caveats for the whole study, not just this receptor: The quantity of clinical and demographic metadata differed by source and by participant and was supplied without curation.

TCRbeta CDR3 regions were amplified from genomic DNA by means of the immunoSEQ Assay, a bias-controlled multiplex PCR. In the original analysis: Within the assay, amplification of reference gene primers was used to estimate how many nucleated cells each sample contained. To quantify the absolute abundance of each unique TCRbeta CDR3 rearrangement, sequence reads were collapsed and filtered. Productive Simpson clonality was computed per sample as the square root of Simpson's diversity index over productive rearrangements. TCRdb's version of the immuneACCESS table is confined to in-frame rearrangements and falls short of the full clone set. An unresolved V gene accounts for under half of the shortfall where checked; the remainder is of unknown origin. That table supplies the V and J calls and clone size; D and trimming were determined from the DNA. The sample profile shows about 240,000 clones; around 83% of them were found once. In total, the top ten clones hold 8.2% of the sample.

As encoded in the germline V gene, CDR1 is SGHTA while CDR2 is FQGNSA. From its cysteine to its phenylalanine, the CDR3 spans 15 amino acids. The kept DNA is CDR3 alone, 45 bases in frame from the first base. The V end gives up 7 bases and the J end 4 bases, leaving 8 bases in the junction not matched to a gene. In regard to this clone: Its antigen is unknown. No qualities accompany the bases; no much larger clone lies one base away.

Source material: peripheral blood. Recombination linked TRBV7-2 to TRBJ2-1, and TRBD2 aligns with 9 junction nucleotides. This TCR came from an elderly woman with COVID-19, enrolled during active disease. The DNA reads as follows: TGTGCCAGCATTCTGCGGGGGGGGGTTTACAATGAGCAGTTCTTC. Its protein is CASILRGGVYNEQFF. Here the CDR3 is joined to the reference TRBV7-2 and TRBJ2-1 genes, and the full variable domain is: GAGVSQSPSNKVTEKGKDVELRCDPISGHTALYWYRQSLGQGLEFLIYFQGNSAPDKSGLPSDRFSAERTGGSVSTLTIQRTQQEDSAVYLCASILRGGVYNEQFFGPGTRLTVL.